The 16 T cell receptor beta chains reported below all come from one sample, sequenced in a study of blood T cells in healthy people across ages (dated by TCRdb to the mid-2010s). Library generation was performed with 5' RACE. These reads were obtained on an Illumina HiSeq 2500. A second roughly 6 to 11 cycle PCR used a sample-barcoded 5' primer and a J-beta primer mix. The public reads were quality trimmed at Q25 with fastp and then assembled into clones with MiXCR by TCRdb, keeping productive beta chains. A single entry per CDR3 protein holds the most common genes and DNA from its merged rows. In this sample the table shows some 900,000 distinct CDR3 sequences, around 49% of which occur a single time. The top ten clonotypes cover roughly 13% of the sample. Sequencing was performed on blood. The origin of the receptors is a man aged 30 to 39 in good health.

This chain joins TRBV7-6 and TRBJ1-1; 10 bases align to TRBD1. The CDR3 is 15 residues long. Germline V gene data show CDR1 as SGHVS and CDR2 as FNYEAQ. The ends lost 5 bases at V and 6 bases at J; junction bases unmatched: 9. DNA of the CDR3: TGTGCCAGCAGCCCATCGGGACAGGGGTTTTCTGAAGCTTTCTTT. Its translation is CASSPSGQGFSEAFF.

There are a few counts of this clonotype. CDR3 residues: CASSLCQGTGPMNTEAFF. CDR3 bases: TGTGCCAGCAGCTTATGTCAGGGGACCGGACCCATGAACACTGAAGCTTTCTTT. The chain couples TRBV7-3 to TRBJ1-1; D is possibly TRBD1 (6 bases). CDR3 length: 18 amino acids. V shed 2 bases and J shed 0 bases, with 19 bases lying between them. Per the germline V gene, CDR1 is SGHTA and CDR2 is FQGTGA.

This chain links TRBV21-1 with TRBJ2-3; the table's TRBD2 call for D was not verified on the DNA. TRBV21-1 corresponds to a pseudogene. The CDR3 consists of 15 residues. CDR3 sequence reads: CASSKVTSGTDTQYF. In nucleotides, the CDR3 is TGTGCCAGCAGCAAGGTGACTAGCGGCACAGATACGCAGTATTTT.

This chain connects TRBV5-1 to TRBJ2-1, with 10 bases fitting TRBD2. Trimming took 3 bases from V and 3 from J; bases not matched to a gene: 12. The CDR3 runs 18 residues. CDR1 and CDR2 (germline): SGHRS, YFSETQ. DNA of the CDR3: TGCGCCAGCAGCTCTCATACCTCTAGCGGGGGTGTCTACAATGAGCAGTTCTTC. Its translation is CASSSHTSSGGVYNEQFF.

This clonotype came up a few times. This chain connects TRBV4-2 to TRBJ2-4; 11 bases fit TRBD2. The V gene end was trimmed by 6 bases and the J gene end by 6 bases; junction bases not matched to a gene: 10. Germline CDR1 and CDR2: LGHNA and YNFKEQ. The CDR3 is made up of 16 amino acids. In nucleotides, the CDR3 is TGTGCCAGCAGTCGCGGTCCAGGGACTAGCGGAAACATTCAGTACTTC. Its translation is CASSRGPGTSGNIQYF.

The CDR3 bases are TGTGCCAGCAGTTACGGTAAGGGGGCCGGGCAGCCCCAGCATTTT. Its translation is CASSYGKGAGQPQHF. The J gene is TRBJ1-5, the V gene TRBV6-5; 7 bases map to TRBD1. Germline values: CDR1 MNHEY, CDR2 SVGAGI. The CDR3 consists of 15 residues. V lost 2 bases to trimming and J lost 7 bases; unmatched junction nucleotides: 8.

This clonotype was seen a handful of times. V gene TRBV5-6 combines with J gene TRBJ2-1, with D unclear. CDR1 and CDR2 (germline): SGHDT, YYEEEE. This CDR3 spans 12 amino acids. Trimming left V 4 bases short and J 5 bases short, with 7 bases between. The CDR3 loop reads CASSTEHNEQFF. The CDR3 DNA reads TGTGCCAGCAGCACGGAGCACAATGAGCAGTTCTTC.

This rearrangement joins TRBV11-2 to TRBJ1-2, with 7 bases aligning to TRBD1. Germline loops: CDR1 SGHAT, CDR2 FQNNGV. The CDR3 loop spans 15 amino acids. Trimming removed 5 bases from V and 3 bases from J; junction bases left unmatched: 9. The CDR3: CASSLYRGHHYGYTF. DNA for the CDR3: TGTGCCAGCAGCCTATACAGGGGCCATCACTATGGCTACACCTTC.

Comments on this clonotype: An end of the junction does not agree with germline; a read error may underlie this. The chain joins TRBV12-3 or TRBV12-4 to TRBJ2-1; TRBD1 or TRBD2 may be the D gene (5 bases each). CDR3 size: 16 residues. The CDR3 loop reads CAGSLVWGSSYNEQFF. The CDR3, as DNA: TGTGCCGGCAGTTTAGTTTGGGGGAGCTCCTACAATGAGCAGTTCTTC.

CDR3 in amino acids: CAWNYGGKDTQYF. In nucleotides, the CDR3 is TGTGCCTGGAATTACGGGGGGAAAGATACGCAGTATTTT. This chain uses TRBV30 with TRBJ2-3, with 7 bases fitting TRBD2. The CDR3 is 13 residues long. V gave up 4 bases and J gave up 5 bases; unmatched junction bases: 6. Germline V gene data show CDR1 as GTSNPN and CDR2 as SVGIG (reference sequence).

The chain is built from TRBV6-5 and TRBJ2-1; a weak D match, TRBD2 (6 bases). This CDR3 comprises 14 residues. The germline V gene encodes CDR1 MNHEY and CDR2 SVGAGI. The V gene lost 4 bases and the J gene lost 6 bases, with 13 bases spanning the gap. The CDR3 here is CASSSGLSCNEQFF. The CDR3 nucleotides read TGTGCCAGCAGTTCGGGACTCTCATGCAATGAGCAGTTCTTC.

V is TRBV27 and J is TRBJ2-1; 7 nucleotides line up with TRBD2. Germline V gives CDR1 MNHEY, CDR2 SMNVEV (reference sequence). The CDR3 contains 13 residues. Trimming at V came to 3 bases and at J to 10 bases, leaving 6 bases not matched to a gene. The CDR3 DNA follows: TGTGCCAGCAGTTTGGGAGGGCTATGGGAGCAGTTCTTC. As protein: CASSLGGLWEQFF.

This clonotype was counted ten times or more. The chain employs TRBV27 and TRBJ2-1; TRBD2 matches at 11 bases. Germline CDR1 MNHEY, CDR2 SMNVEV (reference sequence). The length of the CDR3 is 15 residues. V lost 3 bases, J lost 3 bases, and 1 base stayed unmatched. CDR3: CASSFTSGGYNEQFF. The CDR3, as DNA: TGTGCCAGCAGTTTCACTAGCGGGGGCTACAATGAGCAGTTCTTC.

The chain joins TRBV5-1 to TRBJ2-1; 12 nucleotides line up with TRBD2. Germline V CDR1 and CDR2: SGHRS, YFSETQ. Trimming took 3 bases from V and 6 from J; bases not matched to a gene: 10. The CDR3 consists of 17 residues. As DNA, the CDR3 is TGCGCCAGCAGCTCCCGTCTAGCGGGGGGGTTGCCCAATGAGCAGTTCTTC. Translating it yields CASSSRLAGGLPNEQFF. Full variable domain (missing parts from reference TRBV5-1 and TRBJ2-1): KAGVTQTPRYLIKTRGQQVTLSCSPISGHRSVSWYQQTPGQGLQFLFEYFSETQRNKGNFPGRFSGRQFSNSRSEMNVSTLELGDSALYLCASSSRLAGGLPNEQFFGPGTRLTVL.

This clonotype has more than one count but fewer than ten. CDR3 sequence (DNA): TGTGCCAGCAGTTTTCGGGGGATCACCTACGAGCAGTACTTC. Protein: CASSFRGITYEQYF. The V gene is TRBV28, the J gene TRBJ2-7, with TRBD2 as a possible D gene (6 bases). With 3 bases removed from V and 2 bases from J, the gap between germline ends came to 11 bases. The length of the CDR3 is 14 residues. Germline CDR1 MDHEN, CDR2 SYDVKM.

The gene calls are TRBV4-3 and TRBJ2-1, with D maybe TRBD2 (5 bases). The germline gives CDR1 LGHNA, CDR2 YSLEER. V was clipped by 0 bases and J by 2 bases, with 11 bases between them. The CDR3 contains 16 residues. CDR3 sequence reads: CASSQDVRGTYNEQFF. CDR3 DNA: TGCGCCAGCAGCCAAGATGTGAGAGGGACCTACAATGAGCAGTTCTTC.